This T cell receptor (beta chain) stems from a study of shared clonotypes between healthy human individuals. Study conclusions and caveats: For naive CD4 cells, approximately 4.8% of clonotypes were shared across a handful of donors.

It was at deep level that the assay was run. Repertoires were generated with immunoSEQ multiplex PCR, while TCRdb's copy carries only in-frame clones and drops some. Of roughly 1,100,000 clones in the sample, about 74% were seen once. This CDR3 is built from 15 residues. The V gene's germline CDR1 is SGHRS and CDR2 YFSETQ. The V segment lost 1 base and the J segment 10 bases; nucleotides outside the gene matches: 13. Note on this clone: Its antigen remains unknown.

The TCR was taken from a man aged 18 to 29 in good health. V gene TRBV5-1 combines with J gene TRBJ2-7; TRBD2 agrees at 8 bases. Sequences were obtained from memory CD4+ T cells sorted from blood. Documented subset: CD45RA-negative fraction. The CDR3 DNA follows: TGCGCCAGCAGCTTGAATAGCGGGACTAGTAACCTTCAGTACTTC. Translating gives CASSLNSGTSNLQYF.